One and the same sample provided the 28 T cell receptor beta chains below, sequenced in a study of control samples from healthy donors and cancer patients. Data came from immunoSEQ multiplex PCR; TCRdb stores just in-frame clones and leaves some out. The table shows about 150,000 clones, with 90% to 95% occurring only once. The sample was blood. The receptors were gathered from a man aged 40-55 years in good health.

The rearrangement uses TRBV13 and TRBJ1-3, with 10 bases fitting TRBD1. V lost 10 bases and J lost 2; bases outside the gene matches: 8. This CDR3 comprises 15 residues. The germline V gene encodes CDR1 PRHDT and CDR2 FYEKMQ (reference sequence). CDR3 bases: TGTGCCACCGGCGGACAGGGGGTTACTGGAAACACCATATATTTT. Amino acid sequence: CATGGQGVTGNTIYF.

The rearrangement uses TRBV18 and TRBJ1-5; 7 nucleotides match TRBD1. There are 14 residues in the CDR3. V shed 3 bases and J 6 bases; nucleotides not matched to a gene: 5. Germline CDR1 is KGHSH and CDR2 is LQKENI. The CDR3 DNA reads TGTGCCAGCTCACCCCAGGGGGGAGGTCAGCCCCAGCATTTT. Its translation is CASSPQGGGQPQHF.

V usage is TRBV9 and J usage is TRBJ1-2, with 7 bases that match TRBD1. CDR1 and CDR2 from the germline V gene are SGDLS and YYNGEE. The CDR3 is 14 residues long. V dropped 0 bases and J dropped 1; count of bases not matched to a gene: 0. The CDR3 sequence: CASSVGDSNYGYTF. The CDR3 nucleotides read TGTGCCAGCAGCGTAGGGGACAGTAACTATGGCTACACCTTC.

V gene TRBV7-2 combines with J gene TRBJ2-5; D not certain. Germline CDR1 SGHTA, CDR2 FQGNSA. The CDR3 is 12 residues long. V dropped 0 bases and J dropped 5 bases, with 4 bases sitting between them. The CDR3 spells CASSLARETQYF. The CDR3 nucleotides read TGTGCCAGCAGCTTAGCGCGGGAGACCCAGTACTTC.

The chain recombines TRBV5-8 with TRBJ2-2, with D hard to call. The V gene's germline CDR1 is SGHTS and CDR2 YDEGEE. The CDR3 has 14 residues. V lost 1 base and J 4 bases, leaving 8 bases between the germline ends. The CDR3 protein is CASSLLVPTGELFF. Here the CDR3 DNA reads TGTGCCAGCAGCTTGTTGGTACCCACCGGGGAGCTGTTTTTT.

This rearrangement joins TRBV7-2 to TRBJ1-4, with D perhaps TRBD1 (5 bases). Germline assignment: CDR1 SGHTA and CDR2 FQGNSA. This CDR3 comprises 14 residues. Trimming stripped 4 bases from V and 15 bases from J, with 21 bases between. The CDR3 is CASSSSRDGGRVFF. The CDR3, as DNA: TGTGCCAGCAGCTCGTCCCGGGACGGTGGGAGGGTGTTTTTT.

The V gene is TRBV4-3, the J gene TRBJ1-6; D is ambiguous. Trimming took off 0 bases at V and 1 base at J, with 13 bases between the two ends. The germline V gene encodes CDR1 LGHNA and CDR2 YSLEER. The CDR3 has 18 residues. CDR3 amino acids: CASSQDIPGASYNSPLHF. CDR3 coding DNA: TGCGCCAGCAGCCAAGATATTCCGGGAGCGTCCTATAATTCACCCCTCCACTTT.

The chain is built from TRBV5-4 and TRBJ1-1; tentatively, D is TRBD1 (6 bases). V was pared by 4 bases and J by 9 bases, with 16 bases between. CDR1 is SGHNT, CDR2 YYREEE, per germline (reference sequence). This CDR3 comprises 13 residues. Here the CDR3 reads CASSQPRGAQAFF. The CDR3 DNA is TGTGCCAGCAGCCAACCAAGGGGGGCCCAAGCTTTCTTT.

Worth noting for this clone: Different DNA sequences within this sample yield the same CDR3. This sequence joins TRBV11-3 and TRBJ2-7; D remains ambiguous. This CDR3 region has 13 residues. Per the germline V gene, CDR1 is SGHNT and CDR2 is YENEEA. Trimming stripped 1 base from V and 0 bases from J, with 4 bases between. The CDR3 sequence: CASSLGPSYEQYF. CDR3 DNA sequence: TGTGCCAGCAGCTTAGGTCCCTCCTACGAGCAGTACTTC.

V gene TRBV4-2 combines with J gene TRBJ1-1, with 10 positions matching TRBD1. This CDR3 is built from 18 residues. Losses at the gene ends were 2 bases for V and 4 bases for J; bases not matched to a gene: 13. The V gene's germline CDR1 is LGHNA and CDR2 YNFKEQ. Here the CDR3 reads CASSQPDRGRGGSTEAFF. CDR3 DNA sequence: TGTGCCAGCAGCCAACCTGACAGGGGGCGGGGTGGGAGCACTGAAGCTTTCTTT.

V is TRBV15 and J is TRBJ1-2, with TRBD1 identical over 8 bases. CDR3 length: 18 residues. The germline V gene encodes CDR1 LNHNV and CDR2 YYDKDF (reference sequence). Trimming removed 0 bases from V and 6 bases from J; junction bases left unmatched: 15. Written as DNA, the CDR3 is TGTGCCACCAGCAGAGATCTTGTTTGGCAGGGGGCGAGAAATGGCTACACCTTC. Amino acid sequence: CATSRDLVWQGARNGYTF.

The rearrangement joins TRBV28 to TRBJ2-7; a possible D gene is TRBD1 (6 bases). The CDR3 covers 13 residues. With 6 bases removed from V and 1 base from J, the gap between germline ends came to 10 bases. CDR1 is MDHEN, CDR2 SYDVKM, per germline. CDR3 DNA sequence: TGTGCCAGCAGCCGTACAGGGTCCTACGAGCAGTACTTC. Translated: CASSRTGSYEQYF.

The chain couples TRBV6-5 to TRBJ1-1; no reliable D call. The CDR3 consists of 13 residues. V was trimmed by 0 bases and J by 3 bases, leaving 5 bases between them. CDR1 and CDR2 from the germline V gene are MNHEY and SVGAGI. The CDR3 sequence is CASSYSIDTEAFF. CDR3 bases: TGTGCCAGCAGTTACTCGATTGACACTGAAGCTTTCTTT.

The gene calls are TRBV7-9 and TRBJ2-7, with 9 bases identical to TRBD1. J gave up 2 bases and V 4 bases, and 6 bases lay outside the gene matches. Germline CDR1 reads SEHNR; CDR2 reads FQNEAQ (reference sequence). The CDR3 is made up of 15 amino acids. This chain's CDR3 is CASSSHRGPPYEQYF. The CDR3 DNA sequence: TGTGCCAGCAGCTCTCACAGGGGGCCTCCCTACGAGCAGTACTTC.

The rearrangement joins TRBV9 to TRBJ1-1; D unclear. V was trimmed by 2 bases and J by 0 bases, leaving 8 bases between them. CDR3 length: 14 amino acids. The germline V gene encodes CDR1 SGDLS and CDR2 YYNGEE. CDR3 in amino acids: CASSVDGMNTEAFF. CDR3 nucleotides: TGTGCCAGCAGCGTCGACGGCATGAACACTGAAGCTTTCTTT.

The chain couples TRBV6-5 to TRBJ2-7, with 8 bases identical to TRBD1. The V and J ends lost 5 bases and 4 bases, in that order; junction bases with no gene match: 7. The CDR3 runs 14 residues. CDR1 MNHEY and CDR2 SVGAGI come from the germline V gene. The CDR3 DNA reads TGTGCCAGCAGTCCGGGACAGGCACCTTACGAGCAGTACTTC. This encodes CASSPGQAPYEQYF.

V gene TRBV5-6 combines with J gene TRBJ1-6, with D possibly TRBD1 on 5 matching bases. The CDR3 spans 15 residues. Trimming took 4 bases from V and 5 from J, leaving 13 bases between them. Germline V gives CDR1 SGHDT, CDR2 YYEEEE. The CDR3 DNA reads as TGTGCCAGCAGCATGGGGGACTTGAATAATTCACCCCTCCACTTT. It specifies CASSMGDLNNSPLHF.

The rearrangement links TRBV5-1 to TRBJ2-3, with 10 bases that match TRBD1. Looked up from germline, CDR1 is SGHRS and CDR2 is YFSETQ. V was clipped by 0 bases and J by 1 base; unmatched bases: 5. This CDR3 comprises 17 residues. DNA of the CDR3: TGCGCCAGCAGCTTGGGGGACAGGGGTGTCGGCACAGATACGCAGTATTTT. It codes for CASSLGDRGVGTDTQYF.

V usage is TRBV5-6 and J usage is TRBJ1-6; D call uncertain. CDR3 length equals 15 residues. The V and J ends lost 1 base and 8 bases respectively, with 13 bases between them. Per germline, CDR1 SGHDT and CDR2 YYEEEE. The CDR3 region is CASSLFTGKDSPLHF. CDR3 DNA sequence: TGTGCCAGCAGCTTGTTCACCGGGAAGGATTCACCCCTCCACTTT.

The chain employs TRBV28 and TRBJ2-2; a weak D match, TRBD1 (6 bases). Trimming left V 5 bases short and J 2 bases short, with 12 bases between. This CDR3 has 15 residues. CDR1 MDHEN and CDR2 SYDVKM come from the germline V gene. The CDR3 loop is CASSGTGPNTGELFF. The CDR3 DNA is TGTGCCAGCAGTGGTACAGGGCCCAACACCGGGGAGCTGTTTTTT.

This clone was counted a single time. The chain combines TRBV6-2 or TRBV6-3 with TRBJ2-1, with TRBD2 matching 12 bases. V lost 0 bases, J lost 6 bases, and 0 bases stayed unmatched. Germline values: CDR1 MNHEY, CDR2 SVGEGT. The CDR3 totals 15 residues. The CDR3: CASSYSGLAGNEQFF. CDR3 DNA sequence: TGTGCCAGCAGTTACTCGGGACTAGCGGGCAATGAGCAGTTCTTC.

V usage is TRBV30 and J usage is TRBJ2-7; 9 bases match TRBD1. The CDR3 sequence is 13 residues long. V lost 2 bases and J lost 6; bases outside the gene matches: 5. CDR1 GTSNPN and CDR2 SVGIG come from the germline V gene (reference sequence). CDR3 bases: TGTGCCTGGAGTAACAGGGGGCTGCGCGAGCAGTACTTC. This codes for CAWSNRGLREQYF. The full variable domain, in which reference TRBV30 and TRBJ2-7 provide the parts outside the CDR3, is SQTIHQWPATLVQPVGSPLSLECTVEGTSNPNLYWYRQAAGRGLQLLFYSVGIGQISSEVPQNLSASRPQDRQFILSSKKLLLSDSGFYLCAWSNRGLREQYFGPGTRLTVT.

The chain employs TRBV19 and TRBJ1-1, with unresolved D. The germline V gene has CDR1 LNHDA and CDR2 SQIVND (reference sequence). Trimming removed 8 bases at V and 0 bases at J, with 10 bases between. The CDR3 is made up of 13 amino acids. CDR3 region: CASSGIMNTEAFF. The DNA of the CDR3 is TGTGCCAGTTCCGGGATTATGAACACTGAAGCTTTCTTT.

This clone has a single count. In nucleotides, the CDR3 is TGTGCCAGCAGCCGCACAGCCTTTGCTGAAGCTTTCTTT. Protein sequence: CASSRTAFAEAFF. The rearrangement joins TRBV5-5 to TRBJ1-1, with D unresolved. Germline CDR1 is SGHKS and CDR2 is YYEKEE (reference sequence). The V end was cut by 4 bases, the J end by 6 bases, with 13 bases between. The length of the CDR3 is 13 residues.

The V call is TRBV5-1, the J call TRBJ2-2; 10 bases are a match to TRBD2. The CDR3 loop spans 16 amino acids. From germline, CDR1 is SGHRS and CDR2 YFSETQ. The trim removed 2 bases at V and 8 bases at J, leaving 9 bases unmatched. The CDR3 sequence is CASSFLSGGARGELFF. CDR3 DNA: TGCGCCAGCAGCTTCCTCAGCGGGGGGGCCCGTGGGGAGCTGTTTTTT.

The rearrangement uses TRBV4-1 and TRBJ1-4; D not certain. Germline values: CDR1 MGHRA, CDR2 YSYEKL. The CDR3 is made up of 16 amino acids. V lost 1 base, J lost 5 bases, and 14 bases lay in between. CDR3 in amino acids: CASSQGALGVNEKLFF. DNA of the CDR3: TGCGCCAGCAGCCAAGGGGCCCTCGGGGTAAATGAAAAACTGTTTTTT.

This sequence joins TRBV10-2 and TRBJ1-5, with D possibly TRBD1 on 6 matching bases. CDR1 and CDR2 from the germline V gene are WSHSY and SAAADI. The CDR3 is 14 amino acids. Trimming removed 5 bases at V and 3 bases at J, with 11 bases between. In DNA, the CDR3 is TGCGCCAGCAGTCTACGGACAGACAATCAGCCCCAGCATTTT. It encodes CASSLRTDNQPQHF.

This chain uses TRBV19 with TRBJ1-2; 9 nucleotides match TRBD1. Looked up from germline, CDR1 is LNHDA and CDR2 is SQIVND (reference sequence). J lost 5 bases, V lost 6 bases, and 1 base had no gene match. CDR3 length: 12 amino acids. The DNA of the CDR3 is TGTGCCAGTAGGGGACAGGGATATGGCTACACCTTC. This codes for CASRGQGYGYTF. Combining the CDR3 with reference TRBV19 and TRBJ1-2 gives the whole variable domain DGGITQSPKYLFRKEGQNVTLSCEQNLNHDAMYWYRQDPGQGLRLIYYSQIVNDFQKGDIAEGYSVSREKKESFPLTVTSAQKNPTAFYLCASRGQGYGYTFGSGTRLTVV.